This T cell receptor (beta chain) was observed in a study of cytomegalovirus exposure and HLA in healthy donors (dated by TCRdb to about 2017). Study-level background: According to a later analysis, one platform produced both the 120 validation repertoires and the roughly 650 repertoires of the first cohort. The aim of the study was to test whether cataloging public T cell receptors could identify signatures of past pathogen exposure. To predict cytomegalovirus infection status, the study combined high-throughput TCR immunosequencing, statistical association of individual TCRs with disease status, and machine learning. Along with the roughly 670-subject first cohort, a separate validation cohort of some 130 different subjects was used.

Separate from the roughly 650-subject first cohort, the validation cohort of 90 to 150 subjects was the group to which the donors belonged. General findings and caveats noted by the study authors: A few of the identified cytomegalovirus-associated TCR beta chains were confirmed in vitro to be specific for cytomegalovirus antigens. It was suggested by the authors that the approach could potentially be generalized to other disease states and immunological phenotypes. A later analysis found that TCRs clustered in the first cohort also tended to co-occur in the 95 to 150 validation repertoires, with 94% of cluster scores above 0. A total of 150 or so TCR beta chains were listed by the study as associated with cytomegalovirus. Across donors, most TCR sequences were observed very rarely, whereas some public TCRs were present in many individuals. Cytomegalovirus status was reported to be diagnosed by the classifier with high specificity and sensitivity in both the original and validation cohorts. A later analysis had no HLA typing for the validation cohort, so co-occurrence there was scored across all 110 or so repertoires.

Library generation was performed with the immunoSEQ multiplex PCR assay. As for how the authors treated the data: A statistical classification framework was built for diagnosing cytomegalovirus status from the catalog of TCR beta chain sequences. The table was pulled from immuneACCESS by TCRdb, which kept in-frame rearrangements only. Such tables lose some clones; where checked, under half of the loss comes from unresolved V genes, and the rest has no known cause. V and J calls and clone size are those listed in that table; D and trimming were worked out from the DNA. The sample table records some 240,000 clones; 70% to 90% of these occur just once. The ten largest clones take up around 1.2% of the sample. The CDR3 numbers 15 residues from cysteine through phenylalanine. CDR3 DNA only is kept here, 45 bases in frame from base 1. The germline V gene sets CDR1 to MNHNS and CDR2 to SASEGT. The junction shows trimming of 6 bases on V and 2 bases on J, and the gene matches do not reach 9 bases of it.

For this clone: The antigen this receptor binds is unknown. The sample holds no much larger clone one base away, and base qualities are not on file.

In this chain, TRBV6-1 is recombined with TRBJ2-7, with 8 bases in between that match TRBD1. Sequencing input: PBMCs. The TCR was taken from a woman under 40 in good health and CMV-seropositive. CDR3 loop: CASRDNRGVTYEQYF. The nucleotide sequence reads TGTGCCAGCAGAGACAACAGGGGGGTCACCTACGAGCAGTACTTC.